This is a list of T cell receptor beta chains from one sample in a study of response to subunit inactivated influenza vaccine. TCRdb re-analysed the RT-PCR reads in MiXCR, keeping a single row per CDR3 protein. Among fewer than 200,000 distinct CDR3 sequences listed, about 10% were seen once. The sample in question was non-naive T cells sorted from PBMCs, obtained on the day of vaccination. All receptors derive from a man between 50 and 59 years old who received an inactivated influenza vaccine. Each CDR3 is given with its conserved first and last residue. A D gene is named only where the DNA matches it firmly. Clone size is stated in some rows and not others, as once, few, many or a class when expanded.

v_gene	abundance	len	j_gene	d_gene	CDR3aa	CDR3nt
TRBV18	few	12	TRBJ2-7	.	CASSPNGGEQYF	TGTGCCAGCTCACCGAACGGAGGTGAGCAGTACTTC
TRBV7-2	many	14	TRBJ1-1	.	CASSSRRFNTEAFF	TGTGCCAGCAGCTCCCGAAGGTTTAACACTGAAGCTTTCTTT
TRBV27	many	13	TRBJ1-2	.	CASGDATTYGYTF	TGTGCCAGCGGGGATGCTACTACCTATGGCTACACCTTC
TRBV19	few	13	TRBJ2-1	.	CASSIDRYNEQFF	TGTGCCAGTAGTATAGATCGCTACAATGAGCAGTTCTTC
TRBV11-1	.	15	TRBJ2-1	.	CASSLEGGAGNEQFF	TGTGCCAGCAGCTTAGAGGGGGGGGCCGGGAATGAGCAGTTCTTC
TRBV30	few	17	TRBJ1-6	TRBD1	CAWTPGTGGFLNSPLHF	TGTGCCTGGACCCCCGGGACAGGGGGGTTTCTTAACTCACCCCTCCACTTT
TRBV10-3	.	14	TRBJ1-3	TRBD1	CAIRGQGLGNTIYF	TGTGCCATCAGAGGACAGGGGTTGGGAAACACCATATATTTT
TRBV9	.	16	TRBJ2-1	TRBD2	CASSGTGTSGHNEQFF	TGTGCCAGCAGCGGTACGGGGACTAGCGGCCACAATGAGCAGTTCTTC
TRBV6-2/TRBV6-3	few	15	TRBJ2-3	TRBD1	CASRRRQGYSDTQYF	TGTGCCAGCAGACGCCGACAGGGATACTCAGATACGCAGTATTTT
TRBV3-1	few	15	TRBJ2-1	TRBD1	CASSQGQGARNEQFF	TGTGCCAGCAGCCAAGGACAGGGGGCGCGGAATGAGCAGTTCTTC
TRBV9	once	15	TRBJ1-6	.	CASSVGEGATSPLHF	TGTGCCAGCAGCGTAGGGGAGGGTGCCACTTCACCCCTCCACTTT
TRBV3-1	medium-sized	15	TRBJ2-7	TRBD1	CASSHTGQGNNEQYF	TGTGCCAGCAGCCATACAGGACAGGGGAACAACGAGCAGTACTTC
TRBV5-5	few	17	TRBJ2-7	.	CASSLLAAQTISYEQYF	TGTGCCAGCAGCTTGTTGGCAGCCCAAACGATATCCTACGAGCAGTACTTC
TRBV5-1	few	15	TRBJ1-2	TRBD1	CASSPYAGGDNGYTF	TGCGCCAGCAGCCCCTACGCAGGGGGGGATAATGGCTACACCTTC
TRBV9	few	16	TRBJ2-3	TRBD2	CASSQGSSGSTDTQYF	TGTGCCAGCAGCCAAGGCTCTAGCGGGAGCACAGATACGCAGTATTTT
TRBV9	few	14	TRBJ2-5	.	CASTQGVFQETQYF	TGTGCCAGCACCCAGGGAGTATTCCAAGAGACCCAGTACTTC
TRBV7-8	.	13	TRBJ2-5	.	CASSPAEQETQYF	TGTGCCAGCAGCCCCGCGGAACAAGAGACCCAGTACTTC
TRBV3-1	many	21	TRBJ2-1	TRBD2	CASSQEIGPRLAGPLRNEQFF	TGTGCCAGCAGCCAAGAAATAGGCCCCCGCCTAGCGGGACCACTAAGGAATGAGCAGTTCTTC
TRBV12-3/TRBV12-4	few	13	TRBJ1-1	TRBD1	CASSTGGAAEAFF	TGTGCCAGCAGTACAGGGGGCGCGGCTGAAGCTTTCTTT
TRBV11-3	.	13	TRBJ1-1	TRBD1	CASSQQGDTEAFF	TGTGCCAGCAGCCAACAGGGGGACACTGAAGCTTTCTTT
TRBV28	few	15	TRBJ2-2	TRBD1	CASSDRGFNTGELFF	TGTGCCAGCAGTGACAGGGGATTTAACACCGGGGAGCTGTTTTTT
TRBV5-6	.	16	TRBJ2-2	.	CASSAQGGRDTGELFF	TGTGCCAGCAGCGCCCAGGGGGGGCGGGACACCGGGGAGCTGTTTTTT
TRBV10-3	many	16	TRBJ2-3	.	CAISEGGESSTDTQYF	TGTGCCATCAGTGAGGGGGGAGAGAGTAGCACAGATACGCAGTATTTT